Shown below are 31 T cell receptor beta chains from a single sample sequenced in a study of control samples from healthy donors and cancer patients. Using immunoSEQ multiplex PCR, the repertoire was profiled, and TCRdb retains in-frame clones only, with some absent. The sample holds 90,000 to 110,000 clones, 83% seen once. Sequenced input: blood. The origin of the receptors is a woman aged 45-59 years in good health.

The chain is built from TRBV7-9 and TRBJ2-1; 9 bases agree with TRBD1. CDR3 size: 17 residues. J lost 2 bases, V lost 5 bases, and 10 bases had no gene match. CDR1 and CDR2 from the germline V gene are SEHNR and FQNEAQ (reference sequence). The CDR3: CASSPPIRDRAYNEQFF. The CDR3 nucleotides are TGTGCCAGCAGCCCACCAATCCGGGACAGGGCCTACAATGAGCAGTTCTTC.

The chain is built from TRBV25-1 and TRBJ2-5; D is uncertain. V was shortened by 8 bases and J by 7 bases, with 11 bases between the two germline ends. The CDR3 has 11 residues. Germline-derived CDR1 and CDR2 are MGHDK and SYGVNS. The CDR3 here is CASGTYWTQYF. In DNA, the CDR3 is TGTGCCAGCGGCACGTATTGGACCCAGTACTTC.

This chain connects TRBV6-4 to TRBJ1-5; 7 nucleotides line up with TRBD1. After removal of 4 bases from V and 3 bases from J, the junction contained 15 bases not matched to a gene. Germline V gene lookup returns CDR1 MRHNA and CDR2 SNTAGT. There are 18 residues in the CDR3. CDR3 nucleotide sequence: TGTGCCAGCAGTGGAACCCTCAGACAGGGTTCCATCAATCAGCCCCAGCATTTT. Its translation: CASSGTLRQGSINQPQHF.

By proportion, this clone is medium-sized. The J gene is TRBJ2-1, the V gene TRBV4-3, with 7 bases fitting TRBD2. V lost 4 bases and J lost 9; bases outside the gene matches: 12. Germline assignment: CDR1 LGHNA and CDR2 YSLEER. CDR3 length equals 15 residues. CDR3 protein: CASSLGEGGFVEQFF. In nucleotides, the CDR3 is TGCGCCAGCAGCCTGGGGGAGGGAGGGTTCGTTGAGCAGTTCTTC.

The gene calls are TRBV18 and TRBJ2-5; D is undetermined. Per germline, CDR1 KGHSH and CDR2 LQKENI. V lost 4 bases and J 0 bases, leaving 9 bases between the germline ends. This CDR3 is 14 amino acids long. In nucleotides, the CDR3 is TGTGCCAGCTCACGGTGGGAAAACCAAGAGACCCAGTACTTC. This sequence encodes CASSRWENQETQYF.

This clone was picked up a small number of times. The rearrangement links TRBV6-6 to TRBJ1-6; D is undetermined. The CDR3 consists of 13 residues. The germline gives CDR1 MNHNY, CDR2 SVGAGI (reference sequence). V was cut by 6 bases and J by 7 bases, with 10 bases left in between. Here the CDR3 reads CASSHEENSPLHF. The CDR3 region has the DNA TGTGCCAGCAGCCACGAGGAGAATTCACCCCTCCACTTT.

The chain carries TRBV7-2 and TRBJ1-3, with D tentatively TRBD1 (5 bases). Germline V gene lookup returns CDR1 SGHTA and CDR2 FQGNSA. The CDR3 length is 15 residues. Trimming cost V 5 bases and J 1 base, with 12 bases left between them. The CDR3: CASSEGRISGNTIYF. The CDR3 DNA reads TGTGCCAGCAGCGAGGGGAGGATATCTGGAAACACCATATATTTT.

V usage is TRBV5-1 and J usage is TRBJ2-5, with TRBD2 matching over 8 bases. In germline, CDR1 is SGHRS, CDR2 YFSETQ. This CDR3 has 13 amino acids. V was pared by 6 bases and J by 5 bases, with 6 bases of the junction left unmatched. CDR3 region: CASNTGGAETQYF. The CDR3 DNA is TGCGCCAGCAATACGGGAGGGGCGGAGACCCAGTACTTC.

The gene calls are TRBV30 and TRBJ1-5, with D possibly TRBD1 on 6 matching bases. The V gene's germline CDR1 is GTSNPN and CDR2 SVGIG (reference sequence). The CDR3 is made up of 14 amino acids. V gave up 2 bases and J gave up 8 bases, with 16 bases separating them. The CDR3 DNA reads as TGTGCCTGGAGTTCCCTACAGGGTTTTAAGCCCCAGCATTTT. Translating gives CAWSSLQGFKPQHF.

This chain connects TRBV10-3 to TRBJ1-1, with TRBD1 identical over 8 bases. The CDR3 totals 16 residues. CDR1 is ENHRY and CDR2 is SYGVKD in the germline V gene. After removal of 9 bases from V and 2 bases from J, the junction contained 14 bases not matched to a gene. The CDR3, as DNA: TGTGCCATAAATGAGCGGTCAGGGGGCAGCAACACTGAAGCTTTCTTT. It yields the protein CAINERSGGSNTEAFF.

J is TRBJ1-2 and V is TRBV30, with TRBD1 as a possible D gene (5 bases). The CDR3 runs 13 residues. Germline CDR1 and CDR2: GTSNPN and SVGIG (reference sequence). Trimming removed 4 bases at V and 4 bases at J, with 13 bases between. The CDR3 region is CAWKGQGSYGYTF. The CDR3 DNA is TGTGCCTGGAAGGGGCAGGGCAGCTATGGCTACACCTTC. Full variable domain (remainder filled in from reference TRBV30 and TRBJ1-2): SQTIHQWPATLVQPVGSPLSLECTVEGTSNPNLYWYRQAAGRGLQLLFYSVGIGQISSEVPQNLSASRPQDRQFILSSKKLLLSDSGFYLCAWKGQGSYGYTFGSGTRLTVV.

This clone was seen just once. The rearrangement joins TRBV27 to TRBJ2-7; D is unresolved. V lost 2 bases and J 1 base, leaving 6 bases between the germline ends. This CDR3 has 13 amino acids. The germline V gene has CDR1 MNHEY and CDR2 SMNVEV (reference sequence). CDR3 nucleotide sequence: TGTGCCAGCAGTTTAGTTGGGTCCTACGAGCAGTACTTC. This sequence encodes CASSLVGSYEQYF.

This clone has just one count. The CDR3: CASSDGGVGEKLFF. The CDR3 DNA reads TGTGCCAGCAGCGACGGTGGAGTTGGCGAAAAACTGTTTTTT. The rearrangement links TRBV14 to TRBJ1-4; D is unclear. Germline loops: CDR1 SGHDN, CDR2 FVKESK. This CDR3 region has 14 residues. The V gene lost 5 bases and the J gene lost 8 bases, with 15 bases spanning the gap. Filled out from reference TRBV14 and TRBJ1-4, the complete variable domain reads EAGVTQFPSHSVIEKGQTVTLRCDPISGHDNLYWYRRVMGKEIKFLLHFVKESKQDESGMPNNRFLAERTGGTYSTLKVQPAELEDSGVYFCASSDGGVGEKLFFGSGTQLSVL.

This chain uses TRBV6-2 or TRBV6-3 with TRBJ1-1; 9 bases match TRBD1. The trim removed 5 bases at V and 4 bases at J, leaving 5 bases unmatched. Germline CDR1 is MNHEY and CDR2 is SVGEGT. The CDR3 spans 14 residues. The CDR3 spells CASSPGTGTTEAFF. The CDR3 bases are TGTGCCAGCAGTCCAGGGACAGGGACCACTGAAGCTTTCTTT.

J is TRBJ1-2 and V is TRBV6-2 or TRBV6-3; no clear D. Germline CDR1 is MNHEY and CDR2 is SVGEGT. Trimming cost V 2 bases and J 1 base, with 5 bases left between them. The CDR3 spans 13 residues. CDR3 sequence: CASSYRSNYGYTF. The CDR3 nucleotides are TGTGCCAGCAGTTACAGGAGTAACTATGGCTACACCTTC.

This chain uses TRBV28 with TRBJ1-2; 9 nucleotides line up with TRBD1. V lost 3 bases and J lost 2; bases outside the gene matches: 10. The CDR3 spans 17 residues. The germline V gene has CDR1 MDHEN and CDR2 SYDVKM. CDR3 nucleotide sequence: TGTGCCAGCAGTTTCCCTCCATGGACAGGGGTAAACTATGGCTACACCTTC. This encodes CASSFPPWTGVNYGYTF.

The chain is built from TRBV5-4 and TRBJ2-7; weak D call: TRBD2 (6 bases). The CDR3 totals 16 residues. Looked up from germline, CDR1 is SGHNT and CDR2 is YYREEE (reference sequence). V was clipped by 4 bases and J by 0 bases, with 17 bases between them. The CDR3 coding sequence is TGTGCCAGCAGCGGGCGGGGTAAGCTGAGCTCCTACGAGCAGTACTTC. It yields the protein CASSGRGKLSSYEQYF. Drawing the rest from reference TRBV5-4 and TRBJ2-7, the complete variable domain is ETGVTQSPTHLIKTRGQQVTLRCSSQSGHNTVSWYQQALGQGPQFIFQYYREEENGRGNFPPRFSGLQFPNYSSELNVNALELDDSALYLCASSGRGKLSSYEQYFGPGTRLTVT.

V is TRBV30 and J is TRBJ2-1, with 10 bases identical to TRBD2. The junction had 3 bases not matched to a gene; V was cut back by 2 bases and J by 8 bases. This CDR3 region has 13 residues. Per the germline V gene, CDR1 is GTSNPN and CDR2 is SVGIG (reference sequence). The CDR3 loop is CAWSSSGRDEQFF. CDR3 nucleotides: TGTGCCTGGAGTTCTAGCGGGAGAGATGAGCAGTTCTTC.

The rearrangement uses TRBV15 and TRBJ2-6; no definite D call. The CDR3 covers 15 residues. Germline values: CDR1 LNHNV, CDR2 YYDKDF (reference sequence). The V end was cut by 1 base, the J end by 2 bases, with 6 bases between. The CDR3 DNA sequence: TGTGCCACCAGCAGAGGAGGAACTGGGGCCAACGTCCTGACTTTC. It specifies CATSRGGTGANVLTF.

This rearrangement joins TRBV7-6 to TRBJ1-5; possible D gene TRBD1, 6 bases. This CDR3 spans 15 amino acids. Germline V gives CDR1 SGHVS, CDR2 FNYEAQ. V lost 5 bases and J 2 bases, leaving 13 bases between the germline ends. CDR3 loop: CASSPLAGGNQPQHF. DNA of the CDR3: TGTGCCAGCAGCCCTCTGGCAGGGGGCAATCAGCCCCAGCATTTT.

V usage is TRBV7-6 and J usage is TRBJ1-2, with D perhaps TRBD1 (5 bases). CDR3 length: 14 residues. Trimming cost V 2 bases and J 0 bases, with 7 bases left between them. Germline CDR1 SGHVS, CDR2 FNYEAQ. The CDR3 region is CASSLQGSNYGYTF. The CDR3 region has the DNA TGTGCCAGCAGCTTACAGGGTTCTAACTATGGCTACACCTTC.

The chain employs TRBV16 and TRBJ1-2, with D tentatively TRBD1 (6 bases). Deletions cut 0 bases from V and 5 bases from J, with 16 bases between. Germline V lookup: CDR1 KGHSY, CDR2 FQNENV. This CDR3 region has 16 residues. The CDR3 DNA sequence: TGTGCCAGCAGCCAATCCGGGGCAGGGGAAGAGTATGGCTACACCTTC. Residues: CASSQSGAGEEYGYTF.

V and J are TRBV6-5 and TRBJ2-5; D gene unclear. V lost 2 bases and J 2 bases, leaving 15 bases between the germline ends. This CDR3 has 16 residues. The germline CDR1 and CDR2 sequences are MNHEY and SVGAGI. CDR3 loop: CASSYDSGMRQETQYF. CDR3 DNA sequence: TGTGCCAGCAGTTACGACTCAGGAATGAGGCAAGAGACCCAGTACTTC.

The gene calls are TRBV18 and TRBJ2-7; maybe TRBD1 (5 bases). This CDR3 comprises 15 residues. V gave up 2 bases and J gave up 3 bases, with 14 bases separating them. Germline V gene sequence: CDR1 KGHSH, CDR2 LQKENI. The CDR3 bases are TGTGCCAGCTCACCAGGTCAGGGCCGAGGCTACGAGCAGTACTTC. Protein sequence: CASSPGQGRGYEQYF.

The chain has TRBV18 and TRBJ1-2; D unclear. CDR3 length: 15 amino acids. The V gene's germline CDR1 is KGHSH and CDR2 LQKENI. V was cut by 0 bases and J by 2 bases, with 10 bases left in between. CDR3 region: CASSPPGRENYGYTF. The CDR3 DNA follows: TGTGCCAGCTCACCACCGGGAAGGGAGAACTATGGCTACACCTTC.

This clone has just one count. The CDR3 protein is CASSPKKGGLTDTQYF. CDR3 DNA: TGTGCCAGCAGCCCCAAGAAGGGGGGCCTCACAGATACGCAGTATTTT. The chain joins TRBV5-4 to TRBJ2-3, with D tentatively TRBD1 or TRBD2 (6 bases each). Deletions cut 4 bases from V and 2 bases from J, with 17 bases between. Looked up from germline, CDR1 is SGHNT and CDR2 is YYREEE (reference sequence). The CDR3 covers 16 residues.

V usage is TRBV7-6 and J usage is TRBJ2-1; TRBD2 matches 11 bases. The germline V gene encodes CDR1 SGHVS and CDR2 FNYEAQ. The CDR3 length is 15 residues. V gave up 4 bases and J gave up 7 bases; unmatched junction bases: 6. The CDR3 nucleotides are TGTGCCAGCAGCTCTTCTAGCGGGGGGTTAAATGAGCAGTTCTTC. It is translated as CASSSSSGGLNEQFF. Variable domain in full (rest from reference TRBV7-6 and TRBJ2-1): GAGVSQSPRYKVTKRGQDVALRCDPISGHVSLYWYRQALGQGPEFLTYFNYEAQQDKSGLPNDRFSAERPEGSISTLTIQRTEQRDSAMYRCASSSSSGGLNEQFFGPGTRLTVL.

The chain recombines TRBV11-1 with TRBJ1-6; no definite D call. This CDR3 spans 13 amino acids. Germline loops: CDR1 SGHAT, CDR2 FQDESV (reference sequence). Trimming left V 4 bases short and J 9 bases short, with 10 bases between. The CDR3 DNA sequence: TGTGCCAGCAGCTGGGAGGCTGGTTCACCCCTCCACTTT. Translated: CASSWEAGSPLHF.

This chain connects TRBV19 to TRBJ1-3; D not resolved. There are 15 residues in the CDR3. CDR1 is LNHDA and CDR2 is SQIVND in the germline V gene (reference sequence). V shed 5 bases and J shed 3 bases, with 14 bases lying between them. CDR3 loop: CASSQGRSFGNTIYF. In DNA form, the CDR3 reads TGTGCCAGTAGTCAAGGACGGAGCTTTGGAAACACCATATATTTT.

The V call is TRBV24-1, the J call TRBJ2-2, with 7 bases fitting TRBD1. V was clipped by 1 base and J by 1 base; unmatched bases: 5. The germline CDR1 and CDR2 sequences are KGHDR and SFDVKD. The CDR3 runs to 17 residues. CDR3 sequence: CATSDLGGQQNTGELFF. The CDR3 coding sequence is TGTGCCACCAGTGATTTAGGGGGACAGCAGAACACCGGGGAGCTGTTTTTT.

The chain combines TRBV18 with TRBJ1-1; D unresolved. Germline-derived CDR1 and CDR2 are KGHSH and LQKENI. The CDR3 is 12 amino acids. Between the trimmed V and J ends, which lost 7 bases and 4 bases, there was a span of 10 bases. CDR3 loop: CASLLAGTEAFF. CDR3 DNA sequence: TGTGCCAGCTTACTGGCTGGCACTGAAGCTTTCTTT.